What follows describes a single TCR beta chain. This sample is drawn from a study of control samples from healthy donors and cancer patients. V lost 4 bases, J lost 10 bases, and 13 bases lay in between. Germline lookup yields CDR1 MNHEY and CDR2 SVGAGI. CDR3 length equals 12 residues. Clones were read by immunoSEQ multiplex PCR, and TCRdb kept only the in-frame ones, dropping some. The table lists 70,000 to 85,000 clones, approximately 80% of them singletons. This chain uses TRBV6-5 with TRBJ1-1, with D uncertain. The sample comprised PBMCs. This receptor was identified in a man aged 55 to 70 with head and neck cancer. CDR3 sequence reads: CASSSNLAGAFF. In nucleotides, the CDR3 is TGTGCCAGCAGTTCTAACCTAGCCGGAGCTTTCTTT.